This TCR beta chain was observed in a study of blood T cell repertoires in COVID-19. About the study: The study drew acute and convalescent COVID-19 samples from the United States, Italy and Spain. From T cells, B-cell-depleted T cells, or PBMCs came the material, which was cDNA or gDNA.

Trimming took 0 bases from V and 3 from J, leaving 13 bases between them. The germline CDR1 and CDR2 sequences are SGDLS and YYNGEE. The CDR3 is made up of 16 amino acids. Per the original methods: Scientists estimated how many nucleated cells there were by amplifying reference gene primers. Profiled with immunoSEQ multiplex PCR; TCRdb holds only in-frame clones, not every one. V and J calls and clone size follow that table, whereas D and trimming were derived from the DNA. The table includes around 110,000 clones, roughly 88% detected once. This TCR derives from a middle-aged man with acute or convalescent COVID-19. The chain joins TRBV9 to TRBJ2-1; a weak D match, TRBD2 (6 bases). Sequencing used peripheral blood. CDR3 nucleotide sequence: TGTGCCAGCAGCGTAGGGATTAGCGGTTACTACAATGAGCAGTTCTTC. It specifies CASSVGISGYYNEQFF.